Each of the 3 T cell receptor beta chains below was sequenced from the same sample in a study of control samples from healthy donors and cancer patients. The assay was immunoSEQ multiplex PCR, and TCRdb's table has in-frame clones only and misses some. The sample carries about 120,000 clones, around 90% recorded once. Sequencing used blood. The receptor set was obtained from a middle-aged man in good health.

The chain has TRBV3-1 (or the pseudogene TRBV3-2) and TRBJ1-2, with D perhaps matching TRBD1 (5 bases). Trimming left V 0 bases short and J 3 bases short, with 14 bases between. CDR1 and CDR2 (germline): LGHDT, YNNKEL (reference sequence). This CDR3 comprises 16 residues. The CDR3 protein is CASSQDKGGVHYGYTF. Written as DNA, the CDR3 is TGTGCCAGCAGCCAAGATAAGGGAGGGGTTCACTATGGCTACACCTTC.

The chain carries TRBV24-1 and TRBJ1-5; TRBD1 matches 8 bases. From germline, CDR1 is KGHDR and CDR2 SFDVKD. J was trimmed by 2 bases and V by 4 bases; bases with no gene match: 3. CDR3 length: 15 amino acids. The CDR3 sequence: CATSDTTGGNQPQHF. CDR3 DNA: TGTGCCACCAGTGACACGACAGGGGGCAATCAGCCCCAGCATTTT.

V gene TRBV3-1 (or the pseudogene TRBV3-2) combines with J gene TRBJ1-1; D may be TRBD1 (6 bases). The CDR3 covers 14 residues. From germline, CDR1 is LGHDT and CDR2 YNNKEL (reference sequence). With 4 bases removed from V and 9 bases from J, the gap between germline ends came to 18 bases. CDR3 residues: CASSRRQDTSQAFF. The CDR3 DNA follows: TGTGCCAGCAGCCGGCGACAGGATACAAGTCAAGCTTTCTTT.